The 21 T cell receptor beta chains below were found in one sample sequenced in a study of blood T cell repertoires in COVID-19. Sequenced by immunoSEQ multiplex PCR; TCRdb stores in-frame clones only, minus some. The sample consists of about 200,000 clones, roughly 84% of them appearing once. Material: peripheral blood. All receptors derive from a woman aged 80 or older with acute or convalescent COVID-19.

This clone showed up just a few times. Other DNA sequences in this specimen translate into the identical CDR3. CDR3 nucleotides: TGCGCCAGCAGCTTACGCAGGGACACTGAAGCTTTCTTT. Residues: CASSLRRDTEAFF. The rearrangement links TRBV5-1 to TRBJ1-1; tentatively, D is TRBD1 (5 bases). V was clipped by 2 bases and J by 3 bases, with 8 bases between them. This CDR3 is 13 amino acids long. Germline loops: CDR1 SGHRS, CDR2 YFSETQ. Full variable domain (missing parts from reference TRBV5-1 and TRBJ1-1): KAGVTQTPRYLIKTRGQQVTLSCSPISGHRSVSWYQQTPGQGLQFLFEYFSETQRNKGNFPGRFSGRQFSNSRSEMNVSTLELGDSALYLCASSLRRDTEAFFGQGTRLTVV.

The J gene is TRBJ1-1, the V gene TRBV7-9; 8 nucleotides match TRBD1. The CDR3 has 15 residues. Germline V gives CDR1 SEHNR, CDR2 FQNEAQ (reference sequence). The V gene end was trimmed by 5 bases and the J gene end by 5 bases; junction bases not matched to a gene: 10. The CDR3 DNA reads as TGTGCCAGCAGCCGGCAGGGGGCAGGATGGACTGAAGCTTTCTTT. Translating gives CASSRQGAGWTEAFF. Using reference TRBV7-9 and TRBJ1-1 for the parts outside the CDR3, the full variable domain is DTGVSQNPRHKITKRGQNVTFRCDPISEHNRLYWYRQTLGQGPEFLTYFQNEAQLEKSRLLSDRFSAERPKGSFSTLEIQRTEQGDSAMYLCASSRQGAGWTEAFFGQGTRLTVV.

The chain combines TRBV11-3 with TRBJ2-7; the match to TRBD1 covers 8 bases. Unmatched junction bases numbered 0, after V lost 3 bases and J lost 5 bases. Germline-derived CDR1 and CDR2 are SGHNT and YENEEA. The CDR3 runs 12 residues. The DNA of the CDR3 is TGTGCCAGCAGCTTGACAGGGGACGAGCAGTACTTC. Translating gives CASSLTGDEQYF.

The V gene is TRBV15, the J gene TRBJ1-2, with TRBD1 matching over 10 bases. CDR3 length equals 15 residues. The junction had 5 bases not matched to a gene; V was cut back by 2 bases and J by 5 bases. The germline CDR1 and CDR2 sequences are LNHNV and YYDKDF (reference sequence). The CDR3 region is CATSRSRDRGYGYTF. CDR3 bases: TGTGCCACCAGCAGATCCCGGGACAGGGGATATGGCTACACCTTC.

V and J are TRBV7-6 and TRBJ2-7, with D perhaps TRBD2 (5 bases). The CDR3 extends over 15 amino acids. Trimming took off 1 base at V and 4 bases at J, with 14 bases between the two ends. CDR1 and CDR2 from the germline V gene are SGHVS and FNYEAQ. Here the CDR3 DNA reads TGTGCCAGCAGCTTAGTTATGAGGGCTGGATACGAGCAGTACTTC. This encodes CASSLVMRAGYEQYF.

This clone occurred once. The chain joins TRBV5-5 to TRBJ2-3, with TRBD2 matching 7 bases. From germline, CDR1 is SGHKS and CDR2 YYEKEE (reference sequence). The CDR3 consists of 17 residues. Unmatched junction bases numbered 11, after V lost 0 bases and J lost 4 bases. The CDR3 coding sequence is TGTGCCAGCAGCTTGGACCAGTGGCGGGAGTCTGCAGATACGCAGTATTTT. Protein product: CASSLDQWRESADTQYF.

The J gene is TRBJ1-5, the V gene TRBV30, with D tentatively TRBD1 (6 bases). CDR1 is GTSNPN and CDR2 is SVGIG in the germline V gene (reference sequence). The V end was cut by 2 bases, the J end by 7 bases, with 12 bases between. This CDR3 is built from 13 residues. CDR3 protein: CAWSKDSSQPQHF. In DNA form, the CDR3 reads TGTGCCTGGAGTAAGGACAGCAGCCAGCCCCAGCATTTT.

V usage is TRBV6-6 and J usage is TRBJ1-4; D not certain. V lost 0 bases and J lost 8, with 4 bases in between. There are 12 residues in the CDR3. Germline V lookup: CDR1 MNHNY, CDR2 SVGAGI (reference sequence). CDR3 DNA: TGTGCCAGCAGTTACTCGAGCGAAAAACTGTTTTTT. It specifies CASSYSSEKLFF.

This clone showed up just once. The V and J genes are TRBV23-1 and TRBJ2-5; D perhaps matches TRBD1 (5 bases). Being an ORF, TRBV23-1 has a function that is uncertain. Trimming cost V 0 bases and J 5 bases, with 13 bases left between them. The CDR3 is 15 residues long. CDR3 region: CASSQSHRKGETQYF. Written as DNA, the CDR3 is TGCGCCAGCAGTCAATCCCACAGGAAAGGCGAGACCCAGTACTTC.

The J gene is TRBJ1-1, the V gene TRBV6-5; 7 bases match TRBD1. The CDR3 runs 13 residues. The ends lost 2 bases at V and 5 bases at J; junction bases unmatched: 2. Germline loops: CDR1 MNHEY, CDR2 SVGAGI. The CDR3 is CASSYNRGTEAFF. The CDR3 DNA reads TGTGCCAGCAGTTACAACAGGGGAACTGAAGCTTTCTTT.

Here the CDR3 reads CASSSLGLSHNYGYTF. The DNA of the CDR3 is TGTGCCAGCAGTTCCCTCGGTCTGTCCCATAACTATGGCTACACCTTC. J is TRBJ1-2 and V is TRBV6-2 or TRBV6-3, with D unresolved. CDR1 and CDR2 (germline): MNHEY, SVGEGT. Trimming pared 4 bases from V and 1 base from J, leaving 16 bases between. The CDR3 extends over 16 amino acids.

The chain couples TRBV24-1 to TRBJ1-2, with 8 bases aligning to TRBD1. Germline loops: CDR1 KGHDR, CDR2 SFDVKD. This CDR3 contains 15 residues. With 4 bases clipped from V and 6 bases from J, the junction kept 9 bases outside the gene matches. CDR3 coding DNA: TGTGCCACCAGTGACTCTTGGACAGGGATCCATGGCTACACCTTC. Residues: CATSDSWTGIHGYTF.

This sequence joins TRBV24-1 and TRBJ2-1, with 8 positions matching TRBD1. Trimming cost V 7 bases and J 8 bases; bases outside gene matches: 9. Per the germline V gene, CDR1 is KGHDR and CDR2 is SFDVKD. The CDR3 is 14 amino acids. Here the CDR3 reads CATRGTGRSDEQFF. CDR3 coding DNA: TGTGCCACCAGAGGGACAGGCCGATCCGATGAGCAGTTCTTC.

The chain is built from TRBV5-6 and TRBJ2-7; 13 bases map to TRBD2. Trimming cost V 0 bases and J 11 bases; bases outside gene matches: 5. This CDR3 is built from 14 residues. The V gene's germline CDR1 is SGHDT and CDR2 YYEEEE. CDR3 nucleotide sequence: TGTGCCAGCAGCTTGGGGACTAGCGGGAGTTACAAGTACTTC. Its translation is CASSLGTSGSYKYF. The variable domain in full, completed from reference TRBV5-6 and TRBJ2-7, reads DAGVTQSPTHLIKTRGQQVTLRCSPKSGHDTVSWYQQALGQGPQFIFQYYEEEERQRGNFPDRFSGHQFPNYSSELNVNALLLGDSALYLCASSLGTSGSYKYFGPGTRLTVT.

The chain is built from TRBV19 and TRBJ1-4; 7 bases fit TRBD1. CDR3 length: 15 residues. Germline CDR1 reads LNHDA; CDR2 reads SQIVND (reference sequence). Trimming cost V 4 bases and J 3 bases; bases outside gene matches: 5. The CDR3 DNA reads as TGTGCCAGTAGTAGACGACAGGGAGCTAATGAAAAACTGTTTTTT. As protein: CASSRRQGANEKLFF. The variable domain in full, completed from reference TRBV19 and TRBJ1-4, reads DGGITQSPKYLFRKEGQNVTLSCEQNLNHDAMYWYRQDPGQGLRLIYYSQIVNDFQKGDIAEGYSVSREKKESFPLTVTSAQKNPTAFYLCASSRRQGANEKLFFGSGTQLSVL.

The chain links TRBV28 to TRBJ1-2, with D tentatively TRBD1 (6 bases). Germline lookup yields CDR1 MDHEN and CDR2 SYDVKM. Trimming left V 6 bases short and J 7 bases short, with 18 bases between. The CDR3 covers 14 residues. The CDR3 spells CASSPGGLGVGYTF. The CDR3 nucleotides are TGTGCCAGCAGCCCTGGGGGCCTCGGGGTTGGCTACACCTTC.

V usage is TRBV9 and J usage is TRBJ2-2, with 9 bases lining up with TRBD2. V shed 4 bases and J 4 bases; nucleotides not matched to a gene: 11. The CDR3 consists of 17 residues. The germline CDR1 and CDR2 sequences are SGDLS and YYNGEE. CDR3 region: CASSITRGRGVTGELFF. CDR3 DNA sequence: TGTGCCAGCAGCATTACCCGCGGGAGGGGGGTCACCGGGGAGCTGTTTTTT.

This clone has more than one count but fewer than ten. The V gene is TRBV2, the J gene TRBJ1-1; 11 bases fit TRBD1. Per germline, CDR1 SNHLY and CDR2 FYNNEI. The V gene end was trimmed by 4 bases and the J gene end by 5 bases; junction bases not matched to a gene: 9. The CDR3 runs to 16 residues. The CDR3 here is CASSAFPGQGGTEAFF. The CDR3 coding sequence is TGTGCCAGCAGTGCATTTCCGGGACAGGGGGGAACTGAAGCTTTCTTT.

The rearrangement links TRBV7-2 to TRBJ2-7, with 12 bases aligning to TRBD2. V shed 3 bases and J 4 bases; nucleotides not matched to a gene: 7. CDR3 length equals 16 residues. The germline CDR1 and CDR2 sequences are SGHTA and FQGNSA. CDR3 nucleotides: TGTGCCAGCAGCTTGTCAGGACTAGCGGGAAATTACGAGCAGTACTTC. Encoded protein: CASSLSGLAGNYEQYF.

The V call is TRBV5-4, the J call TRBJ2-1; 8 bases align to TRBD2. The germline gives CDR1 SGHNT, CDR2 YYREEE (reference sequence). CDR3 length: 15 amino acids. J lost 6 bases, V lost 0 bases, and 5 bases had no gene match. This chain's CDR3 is CASSLVSSGLNEQFF. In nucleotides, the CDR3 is TGTGCCAGCAGCTTGGTTTCTAGCGGGCTCAATGAGCAGTTCTTC. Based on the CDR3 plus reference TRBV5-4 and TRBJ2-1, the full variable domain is ETGVTQSPTHLIKTRGQQVTLRCSSQSGHNTVSWYQQALGQGPQFIFQYYREEENGRGNFPPRFSGLQFPNYSSELNVNALELDDSALYLCASSLVSSGLNEQFFGPGTRLTVL.

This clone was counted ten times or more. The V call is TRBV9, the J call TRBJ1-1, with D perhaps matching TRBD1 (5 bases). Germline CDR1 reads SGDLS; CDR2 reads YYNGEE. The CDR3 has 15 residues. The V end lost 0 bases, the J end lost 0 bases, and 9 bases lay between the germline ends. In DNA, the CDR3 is TGTGCCAGCAGCGTAGGCGGGGCGGTGAACACTGAAGCTTTCTTT. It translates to CASSVGGAVNTEAFF.